Listed below are T cell receptor beta chains from one sample, sequenced in a study of T cells in Graves' hyperthyroidism and ophthalmopathy. MiXCR was run by TCRdb on the multiplex PCR reads, yielding one entry per CDR3 protein. Among around 500,000 distinct CDR3 sequences listed, about an eighth were seen once. The sequenced material came from blood. Every receptor here comes from a woman under 30 with Graves' hyperthyroidism. Each CDR3 is given with its conserved first and last residue. Fields, in order: D gene, V gene, J gene, clone size, CDR3 protein, CDR3 DNA. D genes are given only for firm matches. Clone size, where shown, is once, few, many, or a class for clones that have expanded.

D: .
V: TRBV19
J: TRBJ2-7
size: few
CDR3: CASSTQGGATSYEQYF
DNA: TGTGCCAGTAGTACGCAAGGGGGAGCGACCTCGTACGAGCAGTACTTC

D: TRBD2
V: TRBV11-3
J: TRBJ2-1
size: many
CDR3: CASSFRGSGENEQFF
DNA: TGTGCCAGCAGTTTCCGAGGTAGCGGGGAGAATGAGCAGTTCTTC

D: .
V: TRBV30
J: TRBJ2-5
size: many
CDR3: CAWRRSETQYF
DNA: TGTGCCTGGAGACGGAGCGAGACCCAGTACTTC

D: .
V: TRBV5-1
J: TRBJ2-5
size: .
CDR3: CASSLVGDETQYF
DNA: TGCGCCAGCAGCTTGGTTGGGGACGAGACCCAGTACTTC

D: .
V: TRBV30
J: TRBJ2-6
size: .
CDR3: CTIDSGANVLTF
DNA: TGTACCATAGACTCTGGGGCCAACGTCCTGACTTTC

D: .
V: TRBV6-9
J: TRBJ1-5
size: few
CDR3: CASSYRAGPSFFQPQHF
DNA: TGTGCCAGCAGTTACCGCGCAGGTCCCTCCTTTTTTCAGCCCCAGCATTTT

D: TRBD2
V: TRBV6-4
J: TRBJ2-3
size: .
CDR3: CASSDTSGEATDTQYF
DNA: TGTGCCAGCAGTGACACTAGCGGGGAAGCTACAGATACGCAGTATTTT

D: .
V: TRBV12-3/TRBV12-4
J: TRBJ2-3
size: many
CDR3: CASKPGDYSTDTQYF
DNA: TGTGCCAGCAAACCCGGGGATTACAGCACAGATACGCAGTATTTT

D: .
V: TRBV18
J: TRBJ1-1
size: .
CDR3: CASSPELQGNTEAFF
DNA: TGTGCCAGCTCACCTGAGTTGCAGGGGAACACTGAAGCTTTCTTT

D: .
V: TRBV2
J: TRBJ1-4
size: .
CDR3: CASTDGPTNEKLFF
DNA: TGTGCCAGCACCGACGGCCCAACTAATGAAAAACTGTTTTTT

D: .
V: TRBV12-3/TRBV12-4
J: TRBJ2-1
size: .
CDR3: CASSSEQLTLYNEQFF
DNA: TGTGCCAGCAGTTCCGAACAGCTCACTCTCTACAATGAGCAGTTCTTC

D: TRBD2
V: TRBV27
J: TRBJ2-3
size: many
CDR3: CASSLSVGGLAGRPSTDTQYF
DNA: TGTGCCAGCAGTTTATCCGTCGGTGGACTAGCGGGACGACCTAGCACAGATACGCAGTATTTT

D: TRBD1
V: TRBV18
J: TRBJ2-1
size: .
CDR3: CASSPNGDRDHNEQFF
DNA: TGTGCCAGCTCACCGAATGGGGACAGGGACCACAATGAGCAGTTCTTC

D: .
V: TRBV4-2
J: TRBJ2-7
size: many
CDR3: CASSQGRGGEQYF
DNA: TGTGCCAGCAGCCAGGGCAGGGGAGGAGAGCAGTACTTC

D: TRBD2
V: TRBV25-1
J: TRBJ2-2
size: .
CDR3: CASSEMSGRAGTGELFF
DNA: TGTGCCAGCAGTGAGATGAGCGGGAGGGCCGGGACCGGGGAGCTGTTTTTT

D: TRBD2
V: TRBV2
J: TRBJ2-1
size: .
CDR3: CASSKGWTSNEQFF
DNA: TGTGCCAGCAGTAAAGGGTGGACTAGCAATGAGCAGTTCTTC

D: .
V: TRBV12-3/TRBV12-4
J: TRBJ1-3
size: many
CDR3: CASTKQGNGNTIYF
DNA: TGTGCCAGCACCAAACAGGGAAATGGAAACACCATATATTTT

D: .
V: TRBV20-1
J: TRBJ2-1
size: .
CDR3: CSASAGSGFDEQFF
DNA: TGCAGTGCTTCTGCGGGGAGCGGGTTTGATGAGCAGTTCTTC

D: TRBD2
V: TRBV5-1
J: TRBJ2-3
size: many
CDR3: CASSPSSGRADTQYF
DNA: TGCGCCAGCAGCCCCTCTAGCGGGAGGGCAGATACGCAGTATTTT

D: TRBD1
V: TRBV12-3/TRBV12-4
J: TRBJ1-2
size: many
CDR3: CASSFRDRPYYTF
DNA: TGTGCCAGCAGTTTTCGGGACAGGCCATACTACACCTTC

D: .
V: TRBV27
J: TRBJ1-1
size: few
CDR3: CASNAPGLLNTEAFF
DNA: TGTGCCAGCAATGCTCCCGGACTTCTTAACACTGAAGCTTTCTTT

D: TRBD1
V: TRBV29-1
J: TRBJ1-5
size: few
CDR3: CSAGQANQPQHF
DNA: TGCAGCGCCGGACAGGCCAATCAGCCCCAGCATTTT

D: .
V: TRBV27
J: TRBJ1-5
size: .
CDR3: CASRKLGGNQPQHF
DNA: TGTGCCAGCAGGAAATTAGGGGGCAATCAGCCCCAGCATTTT

D: .
V: TRBV19
J: TRBJ2-5
size: many
CDR3: CASSISGSTGETQYF
DNA: TGTGCCAGTAGTATTTCAGGCTCCACGGGGGAGACCCAGTACTTC

D: TRBD1
V: TRBV2
J: TRBJ1-5
size: many
CDR3: CASQGRWDRVPYSNQPQHF
DNA: TGTGCCAGCCAGGGAAGGTGGGACAGAGTTCCCTATAGCAATCAGCCCCAGCATTTT

D: .
V: TRBV30
J: TRBJ2-2
size: many
CDR3: CAWSVLLGTGELFF
DNA: TGTGCCTGGAGCGTTCTGTTGGGGACCGGGGAGCTGTTTTTT

D: TRBD2
V: TRBV12-5
J: TRBJ2-7
size: many
CDR3: CASGGLAGVGEQYF
DNA: TGTGCTAGTGGTGGACTAGCGGGAGTGGGCGAGCAGTACTTC

D: .
V: TRBV7-3
J: TRBJ1-1
size: many
CDR3: CASSTQGGHTEAFF
DNA: TGTGCCAGCAGCACCCAAGGGGGGCACACTGAAGCTTTCTTT

D: .
V: TRBV7-2
J: TRBJ1-2
size: .
CDR3: CASSLVEGGDYGYTF
DNA: TGTGCCAGCAGCTTAGTTGAGGGGGGAGACTATGGCTACACCTTC

D: .
V: TRBV30
J: TRBJ2-6
size: few
CDR3: CAWIRYGTGANVLTF
DNA: TGTGCCTGGATACGATACGGTACTGGGGCCAACGTCCTGACTTTC

D: TRBD1
V: TRBV4-1
J: TRBJ2-7
size: .
CDR3: CASSQDPGTGAYEQYF
DNA: TGCGCCAGCAGCCAAGATCCCGGGACAGGTGCCTACGAGCAGTACTTC

D: .
V: TRBV5-6
J: TRBJ2-7
size: .
CDR3: CASSLEPREQYF
DNA: TGTGCCAGCAGCTTGGAACCAAGGGAACAGTACTTC

D: .
V: TRBV15
J: TRBJ2-3
size: many
CDR3: CATSRGGGGTDTQYF
DNA: TGTGCCACCAGCAGAGGAGGGGGGGGGACAGATACGCAGTATTTT

D: TRBD1
V: TRBV7-9
J: TRBJ1-5
size: few
CDR3: CASSGQEDQPQHF
DNA: TGTGCCAGCAGCGGACAGGAGGATCAGCCCCAGCATTTT

D: .
V: TRBV11-3
J: TRBJ2-1
size: many
CDR3: CASSSGTTGPNNEQFF
DNA: TGTGCCAGCAGCTCCGGGACCACAGGGCCCAACAATGAGCAGTTCTTC

D: .
V: TRBV28
J: TRBJ1-3
size: .
CDR3: CASRFRGSIASGNTIYF
DNA: TGTGCCAGCAGGTTCCGGGGGAGTATAGCCTCTGGAAACACCATATATTTT